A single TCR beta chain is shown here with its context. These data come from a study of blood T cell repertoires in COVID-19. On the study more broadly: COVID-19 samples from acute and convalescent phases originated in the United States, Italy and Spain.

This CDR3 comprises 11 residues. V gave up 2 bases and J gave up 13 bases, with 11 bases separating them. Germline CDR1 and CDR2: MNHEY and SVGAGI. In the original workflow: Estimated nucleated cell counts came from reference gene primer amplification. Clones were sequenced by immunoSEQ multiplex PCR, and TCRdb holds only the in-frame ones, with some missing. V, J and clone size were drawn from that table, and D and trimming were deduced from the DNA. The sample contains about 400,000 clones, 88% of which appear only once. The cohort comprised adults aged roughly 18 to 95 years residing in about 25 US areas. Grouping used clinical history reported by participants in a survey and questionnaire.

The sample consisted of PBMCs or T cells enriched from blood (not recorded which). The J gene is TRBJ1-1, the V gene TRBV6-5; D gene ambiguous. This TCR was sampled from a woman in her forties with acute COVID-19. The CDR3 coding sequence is TGTGCCAGCAGTTACCCCCCTTTGAGTTTCTTT. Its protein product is CASSYPPLSFF.